The next 22 T cell receptor beta chains were all read from a single sample in a study of CD8+CD57+ T cells in acquired aplastic anemia. Investigators profiled TCR beta VDJ and CDR3 from genomic DNA template. Each CDR3 protein is one row after TCRdb ran MiXCR on the reads. The sample includes around 150,000 distinct CDR3 sequences, about 40% of them seen just once. Sequenced: sorted CD4+, CD8+, or CD8+CD57+ T cells (not recorded which) from PBMCs. These TCRs come from a human donor in good health, serving as a control.

In this sample, this clonotype turned up many times. In DNA form, the CDR3 reads TGCGCCAGCAGCGTTAACAGGGGCGCCCTCCACTTT. It encodes CASSVNRGALHF. The V gene is TRBV5-1, the J gene TRBJ1-6; TRBD1 agrees at 7 bases. CDR3 length equals 12 residues. V was clipped by 4 bases and J by 14 bases; unmatched bases: 6. Per germline, CDR1 SGHRS and CDR2 YFSETQ.

The chain couples TRBV2 to TRBJ2-7; maybe TRBD1 (5 bases). Germline assignment: CDR1 SNHLY and CDR2 FYNNEI. V was pared by 6 bases and J by 0 bases, with 15 bases between. The CDR3 totals 15 residues. DNA of the CDR3: TGTGCCAGCAGCCAAGGGGTAGTTTACTCCTACGAGCAGTACTTC. Amino acid sequence: CASSQGVVYSYEQYF. Full variable domain (remainder filled in from reference TRBV2 and TRBJ2-7): EPEVTQTPSHQVTQMGQEVILRCVPISNHLYFYWYRQILGQKVEFLVSFYNNEISEKSEIFDDQFSVERPDGSNFTLKIRSTKLEDSAMYFCASSQGVVYSYEQYFGPGTRLTVT.

The chain uses TRBV15 and TRBJ1-2; the match to TRBD1 covers 10 bases. J gave up 2 bases and V 2 bases, and 2 bases lay outside the gene matches. Germline V gene data show CDR1 as LNHNV and CDR2 as YYDKDF (reference sequence). The CDR3 totals 15 residues. The CDR3 spells CATSRSDRGNYGYTF. CDR3 bases: TGTGCCACCAGCAGATCGGACAGGGGGAACTATGGCTACACCTTC.

This clonotype was recorded many times. The DNA for the CDR3 is TGCGCCAGCAGCCCCCCCTACTTCTACGAGCAGTACTTC. Translating gives CASSPPYFYEQYF. V gene TRBV5-1 combines with J gene TRBJ2-7; the D is unclear. The germline V and J ends were trimmed by 4 bases and 3 bases, with 11 bases remaining between them. This CDR3 region has 13 residues. Looked up from germline, CDR1 is SGHRS and CDR2 is YFSETQ.

This clonotype was seen repeatedly, ten times or more. The chain carries TRBV2 and TRBJ2-7; D gene uncertain. The CDR3 is 15 amino acids. Germline V gene sequence: CDR1 SNHLY, CDR2 FYNNEI. V was shortened by 3 bases and J by 6 bases, with 18 bases between the two germline ends. The CDR3 protein is CASSENSLVLSEQYF. DNA for the CDR3: TGTGCCAGCAGTGAGAACAGTTTGGTACTCTCCGAGCAGTACTTC.

The chain combines TRBV15 with TRBJ1-1, with TRBD1 matching over 7 bases. V dropped 9 bases and J dropped 1; count of bases not matched to a gene: 8. The CDR3 length is 14 residues. The germline V gene has CDR1 LNHNV and CDR2 YYDKDF (reference sequence). CDR3 in DNA: TGTGCCACTCAGAGAGGGACAGCGAACACTGAAGCTTTCTTT. Its protein product is CATQRGTANTEAFF.

The sample holds many counts of this clonotype. The chain uses TRBV12-3 or TRBV12-4 and TRBJ1-1; tentative D call: TRBD1 (5 bases). The CDR3 has 15 amino acids. Trimming stripped 5 bases from V and 1 base from J, with 14 bases between. In DNA, the CDR3 is TGTGCCAGCAGTCCGGGTGGGACGGGGAACACTGAAGCTTTCTTT. It encodes CASSPGGTGNTEAFF.

The V call is TRBV9, the J call TRBJ1-2; D is uncertain. This CDR3 is 11 amino acids long. Germline values: CDR1 SGDLS, CDR2 YYNGEE. Trimming took 6 bases from V and 9 from J, leaving 12 bases between them. For the CDR3, the DNA is TGTGCCAGCACCGAAAATTTTCGCTACACCTTC. Its translation is CASTENFRYTF. Using reference TRBV9 and TRBJ1-2 for the parts outside the CDR3, the full variable domain is DSGVTQTPKHLITATGQRVTLRCSPRSGDLSVYWYQQSLDQGLQFLIQYYNGEERAKGNILERFSAQQFPDLHSELNLSSLELGDSALYFCASTENFRYTFGSGTRLTVV.

In its sample, this clonotype was seen many times. The rearrangement uses TRBV6-6 and TRBJ1-1; 8 bases fit TRBD1. From germline, CDR1 is MNHNY and CDR2 SVGAGI (reference sequence). This CDR3 spans 11 amino acids. Losses at the gene ends were 6 bases for V and 11 bases for J; bases not matched to a gene: 5. The CDR3 DNA is TGTGCCAGCAGCCCACGACAGGGGGCTTTCTTT. Amino acids: CASSPRQGAFF.

This sequence joins TRBV2 and TRBJ1-5; 12 nucleotides agree with TRBD1. The CDR3 extends over 13 amino acids. V shed 9 bases and J 6 bases; nucleotides not matched to a gene: 3. Per the germline V gene, CDR1 is SNHLY and CDR2 is FYNNEI. The chain's CDR3 is CASRDRGLQPQHF. As DNA, the CDR3 is TGTGCCAGTAGGGACAGGGGGCTTCAGCCCCAGCATTTT.

This clonotype was recorded at least ten times. The chain links TRBV11-2 to TRBJ1-2, with no clear D. This CDR3 has 12 residues. The germline gives CDR1 SGHAT, CDR2 FQNNGV. The V gene lost 2 bases and the J gene lost 9 bases, with 10 bases spanning the gap. This CDR3 is CASSLPTASYTF. CDR3 sequence (DNA): TGTGCCAGCAGCTTACCTACAGCCAGCTACACCTTC.

This clonotype turned up a few times. The gene calls are TRBV7-8 and TRBJ2-7; 8 bases fit TRBD1. Germline CDR1 is SGHVS and CDR2 is FQNEAQ. Trimming took 5 bases from V and 6 from J; bases not matched to a gene: 9. The CDR3 spans 14 residues. The CDR3: CASSPGQGVSEQYF. CDR3 bases: TGTGCCAGCAGCCCAGGACAGGGTGTTTCCGAGCAGTACTTC.

The chain combines TRBV2 with TRBJ1-1, with a tentative D call TRBD1 (6 bases). Germline V lookup: CDR1 SNHLY, CDR2 FYNNEI. The CDR3 length is 13 residues. V gave up 3 bases and J gave up 5 bases, with 10 bases separating them. The CDR3 is CASSEGGQTEAFF. The CDR3 region has the DNA TGTGCCAGCAGTGAGGGGGGGCAGACTGAAGCTTTCTTT.

The genes are TRBV30 and TRBJ1-5; D remains ambiguous. The CDR3 length is 14 residues. CDR1 and CDR2 (germline): GTSNPN, SVGIG (reference sequence). The germline V and J ends were trimmed by 1 base and 0 bases, with 7 bases remaining between them. The DNA of the CDR3 is TGTGCCTGGAGTGGGGAGTATAGCAATCAGCCCCAGCATTTT. Translation: CAWSGEYSNQPQHF.

Concerning this clonotype: A much larger clone differs from this one at a single base, so this may be a read error. The chain carries TRBV19 and TRBJ2-4, with D uncertain. Germline V gene lookup returns CDR1 LNHDA and CDR2 SQIVND (reference sequence). V gave up 7 bases and J gave up 1 base, with 14 bases separating them. The CDR3 consists of 15 residues. CDR3 coding DNA: TGTGCCAGTAAGCGTCCAGGAGAGGCCAAAAACATTCAGTACTTC. Protein product: CASKRPGEAKNIQYF.

About this clonotype: A junction boundary mismatches the germline segment, possibly from a read error. This chain connects TRBV2 to TRBJ1-6; no firm D call. The CDR3 extends over 13 amino acids. The germline CDR1 and CDR2 sequences are SNHLY and FYNNEI. CDR3: CASSQSGNSPLHF. The DNA for the CDR3 is TGCGCCAGCAGCCAATCGGGGAATTCACCCCTCCACTTT.

The chain is built from TRBV27 and TRBJ1-2; D uncertain. V lost 0 bases and J lost 8, with 13 bases in between. CDR1 and CDR2 from the germline V gene are MNHEY and SMNVEV (reference sequence). The CDR3 is 14 amino acids. This CDR3 is CASSLSLGISGYTF. The CDR3 DNA reads as TGTGCCAGCAGTTTATCCCTAGGGATAAGCGGCTACACCTTC.

The genes are TRBV10-3 and TRBJ1-6; D might be TRBD1 (6 bases). V was trimmed by 5 bases and J by 10 bases, leaving 15 bases between them. In germline, CDR1 is ENHRY, CDR2 SYGVKD. The CDR3 length is 14 residues. The CDR3 loop reads CAISLGQWRSPLHF. CDR3 nucleotides: TGTGCCATCAGTCTCGGACAGTGGCGATCACCCCTCCACTTT.

The V and J genes are TRBV11-2 and TRBJ1-2; tentatively, D is TRBD1 (5 bases). The CDR3 totals 16 residues. The V and J ends lost 0 bases and 4 bases respectively, with 15 bases between them. In germline, CDR1 is SGHAT, CDR2 FQNNGV. Here the CDR3 reads CASSLDGGVGVYGYTF. CDR3 bases: TGTGCCAGCAGCTTAGATGGAGGGGTCGGCGTCTATGGCTACACCTTC.

V gene TRBV12-3 or TRBV12-4 combines with J gene TRBJ2-1; 16 bases fit TRBD2. There are 20 residues in the CDR3. The V segment lost 2 bases and the J segment 6 bases; nucleotides outside the gene matches: 13. CDR3: CASSLSKRGLAGGPLNEQFF. CDR3 in DNA: TGTGCCAGCAGTTTAAGTAAGAGGGGACTAGCGGGGGGGCCGCTCAATGAGCAGTTCTTC.

This clonotype was counted at least ten times. A clone one base away is much larger, so this may be a read error. V is TRBV25-1 and J is TRBJ1-1; TRBD1 is a possible D gene (5 bases). This CDR3 is built from 14 residues. Germline CDR1 reads MGHDK; CDR2 reads SYGVNS. As DNA, the CDR3 is TGTGCCAGCAGTAAGACAGCCACAGGCACTGAAGCTTCCTTT. It codes for CASSKTATGTEASF.

This clonotype has at least ten counts. The chain joins TRBV6-1 to TRBJ1-2, with 7 bases matching TRBD1. After removal of 6 bases from V and 10 bases from J, the junction contained 5 bases not matched to a gene. CDR1 and CDR2 (germline): MNHNS, SASEGT. This CDR3 is built from 11 residues. Written as DNA, the CDR3 is TGTGCCAGCAGGCTCGGACAGGTCTACACCTTC. Translating gives CASRLGQVYTF.